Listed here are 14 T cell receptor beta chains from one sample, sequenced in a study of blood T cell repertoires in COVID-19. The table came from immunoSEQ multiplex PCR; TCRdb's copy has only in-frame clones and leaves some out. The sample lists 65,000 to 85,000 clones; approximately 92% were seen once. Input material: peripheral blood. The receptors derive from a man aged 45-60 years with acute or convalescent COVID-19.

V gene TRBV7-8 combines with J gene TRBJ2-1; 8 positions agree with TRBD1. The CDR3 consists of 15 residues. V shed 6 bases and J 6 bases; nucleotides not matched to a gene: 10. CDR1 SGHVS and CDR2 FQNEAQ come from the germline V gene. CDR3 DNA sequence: TGTGCCAGCAGGCCCCAAAAAACAGGGGGCAATGAGCAGTTCTTC. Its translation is CASRPQKTGGNEQFF.

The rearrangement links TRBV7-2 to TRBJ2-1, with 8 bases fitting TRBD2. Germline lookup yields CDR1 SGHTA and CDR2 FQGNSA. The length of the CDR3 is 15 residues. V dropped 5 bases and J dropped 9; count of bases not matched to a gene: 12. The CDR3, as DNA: TGTGCCAGCAGCGGGACTAACGCGGGAGGCTTTGAGCAGTTCTTC. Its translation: CASSGTNAGGFEQFF.

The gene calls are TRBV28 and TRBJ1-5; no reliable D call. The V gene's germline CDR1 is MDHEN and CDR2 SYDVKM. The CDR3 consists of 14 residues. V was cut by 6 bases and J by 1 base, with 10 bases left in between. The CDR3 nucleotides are TGTGCCAGCAGGGTGAGCGCCAGCAATCAGCCCCAGCATTTT. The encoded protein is CASRVSASNQPQHF.

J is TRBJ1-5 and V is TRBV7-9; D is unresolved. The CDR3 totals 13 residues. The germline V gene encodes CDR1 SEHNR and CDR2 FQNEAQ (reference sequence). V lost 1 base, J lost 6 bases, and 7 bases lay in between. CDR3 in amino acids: CASSLDGGQPQHF. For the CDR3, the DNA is TGTGCCAGCAGCTTAGATGGCGGTCAGCCCCAGCATTTT. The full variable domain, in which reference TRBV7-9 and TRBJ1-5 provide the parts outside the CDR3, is DTGVSQNPRHKITKRGQNVTFRCDPISEHNRLYWYRQTLGQGPEFLTYFQNEAQLEKSRLLSDRFSAERPKGSFSTLEIQRTEQGDSAMYLCASSLDGGQPQHFGDGTRLSIL.

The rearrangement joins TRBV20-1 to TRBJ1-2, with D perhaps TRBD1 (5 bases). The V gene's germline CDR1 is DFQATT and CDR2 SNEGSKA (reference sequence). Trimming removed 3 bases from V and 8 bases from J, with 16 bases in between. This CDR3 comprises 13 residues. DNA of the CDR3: TGCAGTGCTAGTTTACAGACCGGGGGGGGCTACACCTTC. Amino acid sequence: CSASLQTGGGYTF.

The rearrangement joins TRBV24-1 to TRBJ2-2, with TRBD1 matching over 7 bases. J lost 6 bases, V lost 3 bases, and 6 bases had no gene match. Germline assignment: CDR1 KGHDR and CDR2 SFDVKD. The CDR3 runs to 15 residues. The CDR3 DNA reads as TGTGCCACCAGTGATCCGACAGGGCCCGCCGGGGAGCTGTTTTTT. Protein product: CATSDPTGPAGELFF.

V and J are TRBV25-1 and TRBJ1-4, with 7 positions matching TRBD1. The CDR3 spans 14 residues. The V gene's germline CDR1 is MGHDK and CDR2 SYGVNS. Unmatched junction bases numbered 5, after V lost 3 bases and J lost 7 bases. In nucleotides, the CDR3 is TGTGCCAGCAGTGACAGGGGGAGGCGTGAAAAACTGTTTTTT. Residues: CASSDRGRREKLFF.

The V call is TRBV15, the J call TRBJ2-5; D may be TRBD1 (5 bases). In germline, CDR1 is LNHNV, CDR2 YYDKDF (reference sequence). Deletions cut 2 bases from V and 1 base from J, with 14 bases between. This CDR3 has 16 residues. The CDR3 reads CATSRRQGVGQETQYF. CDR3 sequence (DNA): TGTGCCACCAGCAGACGGCAAGGGGTAGGCCAAGAGACCCAGTACTTC.

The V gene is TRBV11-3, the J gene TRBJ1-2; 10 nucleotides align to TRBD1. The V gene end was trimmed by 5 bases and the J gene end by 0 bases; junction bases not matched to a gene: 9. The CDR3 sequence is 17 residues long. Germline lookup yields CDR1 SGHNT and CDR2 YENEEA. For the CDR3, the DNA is TGTGCCAGCAGCGGACGCACCGGACAGGGGGCTAACTATGGCTACACCTTC. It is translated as CASSGRTGQGANYGYTF. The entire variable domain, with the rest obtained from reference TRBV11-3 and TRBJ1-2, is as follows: EAGVVQSPRYKIIEKKQPVAFWCNPISGHNTLYWYLQNLGQGPELLIRYENEEAVDDSQLPKDRFSAERLKGVDSTLKIQPAELGDSAVYLCASSGRTGQGANYGYTFGSGTRLTVV.

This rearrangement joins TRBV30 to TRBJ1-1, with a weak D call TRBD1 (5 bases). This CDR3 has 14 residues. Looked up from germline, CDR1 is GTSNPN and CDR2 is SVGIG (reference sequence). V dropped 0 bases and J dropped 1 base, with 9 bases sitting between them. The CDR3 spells CAWSVWGGNTEAFF. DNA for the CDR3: TGTGCCTGGAGTGTATGGGGGGGGAACACTGAAGCTTTCTTT. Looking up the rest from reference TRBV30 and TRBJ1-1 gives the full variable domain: SQTIHQWPATLVQPVGSPLSLECTVEGTSNPNLYWYRQAAGRGLQLLFYSVGIGQISSEVPQNLSASRPQDRQFILSSKKLLLSDSGFYLCAWSVWGGNTEAFFGQGTRLTVV.

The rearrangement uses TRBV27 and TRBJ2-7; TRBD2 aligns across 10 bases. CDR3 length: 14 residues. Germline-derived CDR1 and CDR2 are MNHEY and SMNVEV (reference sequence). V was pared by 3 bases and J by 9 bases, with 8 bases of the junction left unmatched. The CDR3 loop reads CASSFQREGHGQYF. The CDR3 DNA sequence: TGTGCCAGCAGTTTCCAGCGGGAGGGCCACGGGCAGTACTTC.

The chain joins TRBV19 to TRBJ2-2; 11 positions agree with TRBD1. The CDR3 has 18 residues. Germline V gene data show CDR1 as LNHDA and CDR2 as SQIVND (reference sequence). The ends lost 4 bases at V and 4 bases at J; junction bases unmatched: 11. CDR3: CASSTKGQGVLVTGELFF. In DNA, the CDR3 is TGTGCCAGTAGTACGAAGGGACAGGGGGTTTTGGTCACCGGGGAGCTGTTTTTT.

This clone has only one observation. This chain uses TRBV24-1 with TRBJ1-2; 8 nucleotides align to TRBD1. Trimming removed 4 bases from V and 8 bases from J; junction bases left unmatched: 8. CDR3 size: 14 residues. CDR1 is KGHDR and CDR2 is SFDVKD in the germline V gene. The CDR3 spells CATSDGQGIDGYTF. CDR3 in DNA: TGTGCCACCAGTGACGGACAGGGAATCGACGGCTACACCTTC.

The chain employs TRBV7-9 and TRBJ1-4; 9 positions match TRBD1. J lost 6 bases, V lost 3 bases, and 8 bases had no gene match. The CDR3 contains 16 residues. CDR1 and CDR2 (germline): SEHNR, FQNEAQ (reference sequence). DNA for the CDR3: TGTGCCAGCAGCTTCACCGGGACAGGGAGGTATGAAAAACTGTTTTTT. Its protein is CASSFTGTGRYEKLFF. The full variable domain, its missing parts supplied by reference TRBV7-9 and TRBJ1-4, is DTGVSQNPRHKITKRGQNVTFRCDPISEHNRLYWYRQTLGQGPEFLTYFQNEAQLEKSRLLSDRFSAERPKGSFSTLEIQRTEQGDSAMYLCASSFTGTGRYEKLFFGSGTQLSVL.